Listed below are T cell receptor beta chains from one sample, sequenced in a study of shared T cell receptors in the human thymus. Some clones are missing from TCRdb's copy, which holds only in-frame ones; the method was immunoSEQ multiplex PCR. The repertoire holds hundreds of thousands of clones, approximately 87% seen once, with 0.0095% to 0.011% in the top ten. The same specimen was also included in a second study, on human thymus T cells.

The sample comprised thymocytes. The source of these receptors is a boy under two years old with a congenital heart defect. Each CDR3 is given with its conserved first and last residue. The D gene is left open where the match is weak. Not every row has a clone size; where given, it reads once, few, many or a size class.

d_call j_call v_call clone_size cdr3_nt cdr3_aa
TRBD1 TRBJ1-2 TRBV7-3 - TGTGCCAGCAGCAAAGACCCGGGCAAACAGGGGGCCGGTGGCTACACCTTC CASSKDPGKQGAGGYTF
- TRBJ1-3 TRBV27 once TGTGCCAGCAGTTCCCCAGACAATGGCTCTGGAAACACCATATATTTT CASSSPDNGSGNTIYF
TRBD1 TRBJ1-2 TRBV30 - TGTGCCTGGAGTCACCCACAGGGGGATTACTATGGCTACACCTTC CAWSHPQGDYYGYTF
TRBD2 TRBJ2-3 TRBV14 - TGTGCCAGCAGCCATGGCGGGAGGGGGAATACGCAGTATTTT CASSHGGRGNTQYF
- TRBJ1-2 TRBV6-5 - TGTGCCAGCAGTTACGGCGGACAGAACTATGGCTACACCTTC CASSYGGQNYGYTF
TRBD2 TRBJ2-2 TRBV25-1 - TGTGCCAGCAGGACTAGCGGTACCGGGGAGCTGTTTTTT CASRTSGTGELFF
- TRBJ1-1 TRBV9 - TGTGCCAGCAGCTCCCCTGAGAGCACTGAAGCTTTCTTT CASSSPESTEAFF
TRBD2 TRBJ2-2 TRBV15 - TGTGCCACCAGCAGATCCGGGACTAGCGGGAAAGAGACGGCCGGGGAGCTGTTTTTT CATSRSGTSGKETAGELFF
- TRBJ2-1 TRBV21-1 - TGTGCCAGCAGCAAAGAGGGGATAGGGGGAGTCCCCTACAATGAGCAGTTCTTC CASSKEGIGGVPYNEQFF
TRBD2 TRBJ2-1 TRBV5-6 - TGTGCCAGCAGCCGAGGGACTAGCGGGAGGGCCTCCTACAATGAGCAGTTCTTC CASSRGTSGRASYNEQFF
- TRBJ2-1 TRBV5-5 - TGTGCCAGCAGCCCCTCCTTGTTCCCCCGCTACAATGAGCAGTTCTTC CASSPSLFPRYNEQFF
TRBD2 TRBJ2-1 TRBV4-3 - TGCGCCAGCAGCCATCCTTCCGGGACTAGCGTCAATGAGCAGTTCTTC CASSHPSGTSVNEQFF
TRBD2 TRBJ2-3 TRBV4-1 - TGCGCCAGCAGCCAAAACCCCGGGAGGGCAGATACGCAGTATTTT CASSQNPGRADTQYF
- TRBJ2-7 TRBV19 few TGTGCCAGTAGTAACCATATAGCGGAGAGCTCCTACGAGCAGTACTTC CASSNHIAESSYEQYF
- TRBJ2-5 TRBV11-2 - TGTGCCAGCAGCTTAGGTTCCCTAGCGATGGGTCAAGAGACCCAGTACTTC CASSLGSLAMGQETQYF
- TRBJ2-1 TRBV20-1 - TGCAGTGCTAAACCGAGGAATGAGCAGTTCTTC CSAKPRNEQFF
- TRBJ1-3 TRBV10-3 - TGTGCCATCAGTGAGTTCTGCAGGATTGGCAGGACTGGAAACACCATATATTTT CAISEFCRIGRTGNTIYF
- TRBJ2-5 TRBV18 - TGTGCCAGCTCACCACCCTGTACTGAGACCCAGTACTTC CASSPPCTETQYF
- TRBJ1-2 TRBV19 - TGTGCCACCCCGGGGGAAGGGGATGATGGCTACACCTTC CATPGEGDDGYTF
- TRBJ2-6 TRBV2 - TGTGCCAGCCTGACAGGTAGCTCTGGGGCCAACGTCCTGACTTTC CASLTGSSGANVLTF
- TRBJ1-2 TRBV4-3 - TGCGCCAGCAGCCAAGTGGGGGGGCGCTATGGCTACACCTTC CASSQVGGRYGYTF
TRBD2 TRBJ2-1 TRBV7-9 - TGTGCCAGCAGCTCCTTCGGGACTAGCGACGACAATGAGCAGTTCTTC CASSSFGTSDDNEQFF
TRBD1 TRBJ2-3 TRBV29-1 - TGCAGCGCTTCGGACAGGGGCCGTACTCTTACGCAGTATTTT CSASDRGRTLTQYF
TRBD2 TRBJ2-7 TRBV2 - TGTGCCAGCAGCATACTAGCGGGGACAGATTACGAGCAGTACTTC CASSILAGTDYEQYF
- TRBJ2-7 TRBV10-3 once TGTGCCATCAGTGAGCCGTACAGGGCCGAGCAGTACTTC CAISEPYRAEQYF
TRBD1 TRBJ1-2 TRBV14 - TGTGCCAGCAGCCACCGAATGGAGGGGGCGCGGGGCTACACCTTC CASSHRMEGARGYTF
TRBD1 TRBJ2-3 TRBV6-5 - TGTGCCAGCAGTTCTTACAGGGGATATACGCCAGATACGCAGTATTTT CASSSYRGYTPDTQYF
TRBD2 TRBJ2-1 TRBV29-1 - TGCAGCGCTGGCGGACAGGGGACTAGCGGGAGGCCGATCAATGAGCAGTTCTTC CSAGGQGTSGRPINEQFF
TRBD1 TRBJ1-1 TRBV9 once TGTGCCAGCAGCTTCCTCAGGGGGCGGACTGAAGCTTTCTTT CASSFLRGRTEAFF
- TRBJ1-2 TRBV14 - TGTGCCAGCAGCCAAGAGGGCCACCCGGCTAACTATGGCTACACCTTC CASSQEGHPANYGYTF
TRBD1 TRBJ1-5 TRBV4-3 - TGCGCCAGCAGCAGGGACAGATATAGCAATCAGCCCCAGCATTTT CASSRDRYSNQPQHF
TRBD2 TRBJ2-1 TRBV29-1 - TGCAGCGTACTAGCGGACAATGAGCAGTTCTTC CSVLADNEQFF
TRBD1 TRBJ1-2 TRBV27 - TGTGCCAGCACCCCCCAACAGGGGGCGGGTGGCTACACCTTC CASTPQQGAGGYTF
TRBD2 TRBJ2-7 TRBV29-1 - TGCAGCGTTAGTAGCGGGAGGGTTGACGAGCAGTACTTC CSVSSGRVDEQYF
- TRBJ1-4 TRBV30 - TGTGCCTGGAGTGTACCGGGAGAAAAACTGTTTTTT CAWSVPGEKLFF
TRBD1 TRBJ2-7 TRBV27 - TGTGCCAGCAGTCAGGGGGGGGACAGGGGCTCCTACGAGCAGTACTTC CASSQGGDRGSYEQYF
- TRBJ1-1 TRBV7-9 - TGTGCCAGCAGCTTAGGGCGGAAGAACACTGAAGCTTTCTTT CASSLGRKNTEAFF
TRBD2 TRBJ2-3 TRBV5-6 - TGTGCCAGCAGCTCCGGACTAGCGGGGTGGCCCGACAGTCAGTATTTT CASSSGLAGWPDSQYF
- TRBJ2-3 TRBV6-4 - TGTGCCAGCAGTGACTCGGTAGAAACTACAGATACGCAGTATTTT CASSDSVETTDTQYF